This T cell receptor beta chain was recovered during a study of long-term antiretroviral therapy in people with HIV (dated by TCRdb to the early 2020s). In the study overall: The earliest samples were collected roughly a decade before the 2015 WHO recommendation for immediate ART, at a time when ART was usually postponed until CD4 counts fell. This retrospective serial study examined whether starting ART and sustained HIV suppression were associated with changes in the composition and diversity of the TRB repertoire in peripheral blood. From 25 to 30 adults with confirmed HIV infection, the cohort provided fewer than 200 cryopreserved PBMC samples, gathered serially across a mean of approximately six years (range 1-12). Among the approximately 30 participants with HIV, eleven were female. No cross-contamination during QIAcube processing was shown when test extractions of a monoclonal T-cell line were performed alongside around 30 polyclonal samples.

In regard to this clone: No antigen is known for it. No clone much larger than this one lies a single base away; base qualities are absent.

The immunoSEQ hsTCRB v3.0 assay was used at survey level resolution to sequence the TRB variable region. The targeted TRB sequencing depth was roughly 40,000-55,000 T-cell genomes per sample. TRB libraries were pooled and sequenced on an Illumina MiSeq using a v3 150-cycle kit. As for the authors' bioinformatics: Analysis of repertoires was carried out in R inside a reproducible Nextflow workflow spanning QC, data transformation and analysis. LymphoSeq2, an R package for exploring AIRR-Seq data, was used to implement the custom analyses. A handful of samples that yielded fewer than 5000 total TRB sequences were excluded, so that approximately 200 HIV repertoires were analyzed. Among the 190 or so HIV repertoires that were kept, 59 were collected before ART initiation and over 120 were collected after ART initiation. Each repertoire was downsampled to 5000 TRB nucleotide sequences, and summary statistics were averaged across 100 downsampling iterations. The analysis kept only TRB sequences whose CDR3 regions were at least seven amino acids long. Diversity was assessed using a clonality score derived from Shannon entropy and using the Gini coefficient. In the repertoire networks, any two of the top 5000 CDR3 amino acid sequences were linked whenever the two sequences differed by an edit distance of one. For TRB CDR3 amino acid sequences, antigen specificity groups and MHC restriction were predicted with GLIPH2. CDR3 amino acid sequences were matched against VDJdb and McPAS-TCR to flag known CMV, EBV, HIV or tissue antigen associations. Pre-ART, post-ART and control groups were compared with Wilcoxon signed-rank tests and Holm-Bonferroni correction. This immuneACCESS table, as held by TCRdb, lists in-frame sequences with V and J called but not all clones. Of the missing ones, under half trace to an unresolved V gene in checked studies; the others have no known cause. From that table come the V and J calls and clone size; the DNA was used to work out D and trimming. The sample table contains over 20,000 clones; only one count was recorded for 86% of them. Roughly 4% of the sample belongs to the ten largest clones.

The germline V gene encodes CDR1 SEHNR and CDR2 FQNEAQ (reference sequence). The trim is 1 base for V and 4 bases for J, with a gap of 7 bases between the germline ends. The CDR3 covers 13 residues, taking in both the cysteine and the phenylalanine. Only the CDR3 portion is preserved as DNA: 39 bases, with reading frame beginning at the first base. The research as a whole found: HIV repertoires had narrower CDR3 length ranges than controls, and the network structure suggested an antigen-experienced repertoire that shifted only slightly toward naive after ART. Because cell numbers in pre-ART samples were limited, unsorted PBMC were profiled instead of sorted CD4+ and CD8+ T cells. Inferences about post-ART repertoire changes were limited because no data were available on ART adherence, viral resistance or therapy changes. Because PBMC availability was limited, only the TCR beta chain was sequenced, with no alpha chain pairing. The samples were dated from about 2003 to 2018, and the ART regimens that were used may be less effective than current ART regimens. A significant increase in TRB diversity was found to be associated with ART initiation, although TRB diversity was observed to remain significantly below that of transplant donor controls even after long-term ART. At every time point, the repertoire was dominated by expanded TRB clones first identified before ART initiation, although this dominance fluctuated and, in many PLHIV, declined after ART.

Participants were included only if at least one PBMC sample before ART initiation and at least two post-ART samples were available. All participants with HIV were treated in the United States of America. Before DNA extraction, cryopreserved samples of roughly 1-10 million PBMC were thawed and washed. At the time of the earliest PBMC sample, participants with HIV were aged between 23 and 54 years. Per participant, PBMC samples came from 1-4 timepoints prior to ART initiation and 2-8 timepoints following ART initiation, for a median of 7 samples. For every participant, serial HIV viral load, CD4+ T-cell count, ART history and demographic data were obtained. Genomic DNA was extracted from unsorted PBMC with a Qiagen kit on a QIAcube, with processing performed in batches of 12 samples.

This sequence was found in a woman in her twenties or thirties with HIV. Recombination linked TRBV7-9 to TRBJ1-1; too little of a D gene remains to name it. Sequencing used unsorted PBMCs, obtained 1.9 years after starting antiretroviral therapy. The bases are TGTGCCAGCAGCTTAGAGGCGAGCACTGAAGCTTTCTTT. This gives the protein CASSLEASTEAFF.